This T cell receptor (beta chain) stems from a study of cytomegalovirus exposure and HLA in healthy donors. The V gene end was trimmed by 4 bases and the J gene end by 4 bases; junction bases not matched to a gene: 4. The CDR3 extends over 16 amino acids. The germline V gene encodes CDR1 SEHNR and CDR2 FQNEAQ (reference sequence). Primers: 60 Vbeta forward and 13 Jbeta reverse. Some clones are missing from TCRdb's copy, which holds only in-frame ones; the method was immunoSEQ multiplex PCR. The sample contains more than 90,000 clones, 78% of which appear only once. While unrecorded immune exposures were likely, the donors were nominally healthy when sampled. Study observations and caveats: An analysis was carried out at a later point. It showed that HLA-associated TCR beta chains were more clonally expanded than equally common non-associated chains. A highly shared variant cluster was judged a likely technical artifact. The listing of 150 or so TCR beta chains classed them as cytomegalovirus-associated.

Remarks on this clone: Antigen unknown.

This TCR was sampled from a middle-aged woman in good health and CMV-seronegative. Sequencing was carried out using PBMCs. V gene TRBV7-9 combines with J gene TRBJ2-3; TRBD2 agrees at 14 bases. CDR3 sequence: CASSSTSGRASDTQYF. The CDR3 DNA is TGTGCCAGCAGCTCGACTAGCGGGAGGGCTTCAGATACGCAGTATTTT.